Following are 31 T cell receptor beta chains from one sample sequenced in a study of cytomegalovirus exposure and HLA in healthy donors. PCR used 60 Vbeta primers and 13 Jbeta primers. TCRdb keeps only in-frame clones here, not all; method: immunoSEQ multiplex PCR. The table has about 97,000 clones, about 79% seen once. Sequencing was done on a sample of PBMCs. Receptors were obtained from a male donor in good health and CMV-seropositive.

The gene calls are TRBV5-1 and TRBJ1-5; D possibly corresponds to TRBD1 (5 bases). V lost 4 bases to trimming and J lost 0 bases, with 14 bases between them. This CDR3 is 16 amino acids long. Germline V CDR1 and CDR2: SGHRS, YFSETQ. CDR3 DNA sequence: TGCGCCAGCAGCCTAGGGGCGAGTGGTAGCAATCAGCCCCAGCATTTT. Protein sequence: CASSLGASGSNQPQHF. The variable domain in full, completed from reference TRBV5-1 and TRBJ1-5, reads KAGVTQTPRYLIKTRGQQVTLSCSPISGHRSVSWYQQTPGQGLQFLFEYFSETQRNKGNFPGRFSGRQFSNSRSEMNVSTLELGDSALYLCASSLGASGSNQPQHFGDGTRLSIL.

In this sample, this clone turned up once. This chain connects TRBV5-4 to TRBJ2-2; TRBD1 is a possible D gene (5 bases). V was cut by 4 bases and J by 7 bases, with 17 bases left in between. CDR3 length: 15 amino acids. Per germline, CDR1 SGHNT and CDR2 YYREEE (reference sequence). This CDR3 reads CASSPDIPRGGELFF. In nucleotides, the CDR3 is TGTGCCAGCAGCCCGGACATTCCTAGGGGCGGGGAGCTGTTTTTT.

This clone was counted a single time. The gene calls are TRBV4-1 and TRBJ1-1, with 7 bases fitting TRBD1. The CDR3 covers 15 residues. Germline-derived CDR1 and CDR2 are MGHRA and YSYEKL. Losses at the gene ends were 4 bases for V and 1 base for J; bases not matched to a gene: 6. The CDR3 loop reads CASSPRAGGNTEAFF. DNA of the CDR3: TGCGCCAGCAGCCCTCGGGCAGGGGGGAACACTGAAGCTTTCTTT.

The rearrangement links TRBV2 to TRBJ1-1; 8 nucleotides align to TRBD1. CDR1 is SNHLY, CDR2 FYNNEI, per germline. V gave up 2 bases and J gave up 4 bases; unmatched junction bases: 6. The CDR3 is made up of 15 amino acids. The CDR3 coding sequence is TGTGCCAGCAGTGAATCGGGCAGGGGGCCCACTGAAGCTTTCTTT. Translating it yields CASSESGRGPTEAFF. The full variable domain, rest sourced from reference TRBV2 and TRBJ1-1, is EPEVTQTPSHQVTQMGQEVILRCVPISNHLYFYWYRQILGQKVEFLVSFYNNEISEKSEIFDDQFSVERPDGSNFTLKIRSTKLEDSAMYFCASSESGRGPTEAFFGQGTRLTVV.

The chain has TRBV9 and TRBJ2-6; D is uncertain. The CDR3 runs to 15 residues. Germline V CDR1 and CDR2: SGDLS, YYNGEE. Deletions cut 4 bases from V and 2 bases from J, with 10 bases between. The CDR3 nucleotides read TGTGCCAGCAGCCCCTACTCTACTGGGGCCAACGTCCTGACTTTC. This translates into CASSPYSTGANVLTF.

V usage is TRBV30 and J usage is TRBJ1-3; D call uncertain. The CDR3 covers 13 residues. V lost 6 bases, J lost 0 bases, and 9 bases lay in between. From germline, CDR1 is GTSNPN and CDR2 SVGIG (reference sequence). The CDR3 bases are TGTGCCTGTATTGCGGCCTCTGGAAACACCATATATTTT. Protein product: CACIAASGNTIYF. The variable domain in full, completed from reference TRBV30 and TRBJ1-3, reads SQTIHQWPATLVQPVGSPLSLECTVEGTSNPNLYWYRQAAGRGLQLLFYSVGIGQISSEVPQNLSASRPQDRQFILSSKKLLLSDSGFYLCACIAASGNTIYFGEGSWLTVV.

This clone has more than one count but fewer than ten. The J gene is TRBJ1-1, the V gene TRBV5-6; TRBD1 agrees at 8 bases. This CDR3 has 15 amino acids. In germline, CDR1 is SGHDT, CDR2 YYEEEE. J lost 5 bases, V lost 2 bases, and 8 bases had no gene match. The CDR3 nucleotides read TGTGCCAGCAGCTTCCAGGGGGCAAGGGGTACTGAAGCTTTCTTT. Translated: CASSFQGARGTEAFF. The variable domain in full, with the rest retrieved from reference TRBV5-6 and TRBJ1-1, is DAGVTQSPTHLIKTRGQQVTLRCSPKSGHDTVSWYQQALGQGPQFIFQYYEEEERQRGNFPDRFSGHQFPNYSSELNVNALLLGDSALYLCASSFQGARGTEAFFGQGTRLTVV.

This chain joins TRBV10-1 and TRBJ2-1, with D maybe TRBD2 (5 bases). CDR1 and CDR2 from the germline V gene are WNHNN and SYGVQD (reference sequence). Between the trimmed V and J ends, which lost 5 bases and 0 bases, there was a span of 8 bases. This CDR3 has 14 amino acids. CDR3 coding DNA: TGCGCCAGCAGTCGGGGTAGCTCCTACAATGAGCAGTTCTTC. It translates to CASSRGSSYNEQFF.

This clone was recorded only once. This chain joins TRBV13 and TRBJ1-2, with 9 bases aligning to TRBD1. The CDR3 spans 16 residues. The V gene end was trimmed by 4 bases and the J gene end by 0 bases; junction bases not matched to a gene: 6. In germline, CDR1 is PRHDT, CDR2 FYEKMQ (reference sequence). Written as DNA, the CDR3 is TGTGCCAGCAGCTCTGGGACAGGGCTATCTAACTATGGCTACACCTTC. It codes for CASSSGTGLSNYGYTF.

This clone was counted a single time. The chain links TRBV2 to TRBJ1-1, with D unclear. The germline V gene has CDR1 SNHLY and CDR2 FYNNEI. V lost 1 base and J lost 11, with 11 bases in between. This CDR3 contains 12 residues. The CDR3 DNA follows: TGTGCCAGCAGTGAAGACTACAATCGGGCTTTCTTT. Its translation: CASSEDYNRAFF.

This clone has more than one count but fewer than ten. The chain combines TRBV19 with TRBJ2-2; possible D gene TRBD1, 6 bases. Germline V gene sequence: CDR1 LNHDA, CDR2 SQIVND (reference sequence). CDR3 size: 15 residues. The germline V and J ends were trimmed by 5 bases and 2 bases, with 12 bases remaining between them. CDR3 in amino acids: CASSARGPNTGELFF. CDR3 nucleotide sequence: TGTGCCAGTAGTGCCAGGGGTCCCAACACCGGGGAGCTGTTTTTT.

As regards this clone: This sample also contains other DNA sequences that code for the same CDR3. The V and J genes are TRBV5-1 and TRBJ2-6, with D hard to call. The germline CDR1 and CDR2 sequences are SGHRS and YFSETQ. The length of the CDR3 is 15 residues. V was trimmed by 0 bases and J by 0 bases, leaving 4 bases between them. CDR3 DNA: TGCGCCAGCAGCTTGGACAGCTCTGGGGCCAACGTCCTGACTTTC. Its translation is CASSLDSSGANVLTF.

The genes are TRBV30 and TRBJ2-5, with 11 nucleotides matching TRBD2. This CDR3 is 15 amino acids long. The germline CDR1 and CDR2 sequences are GTSNPN and SVGIG (reference sequence). Germline trimming cut 1 base from V and 7 bases from J; bases unmatched to any gene: 8. The CDR3 sequence: CAWSETSGVGGTQYF. The CDR3 DNA is TGTGCCTGGAGTGAGACTAGCGGGGTTGGGGGGACCCAGTACTTC. Based on the CDR3 plus reference TRBV30 and TRBJ2-5, the full variable domain is SQTIHQWPATLVQPVGSPLSLECTVEGTSNPNLYWYRQAAGRGLQLLFYSVGIGQISSEVPQNLSASRPQDRQFILSSKKLLLSDSGFYLCAWSETSGVGGTQYFGPGTRLLVL.

V is TRBV19 and J is TRBJ1-5; perhaps TRBD1 as D (6 bases). Germline V gene sequence: CDR1 LNHDA, CDR2 SQIVND (reference sequence). V was shortened by 4 bases and J by 1 base, with 11 bases between the two germline ends. The CDR3 spans 15 residues. The DNA of the CDR3 is TGTGCCAGTAGTAAGGGACATACGAGCAATCAGCCCCAGCATTTT. Translated, it gives CASSKGHTSNQPQHF.

The chain employs TRBV4-1 and TRBJ1-2; 8 bases align to TRBD1. The CDR3 has 17 residues. Per germline, CDR1 MGHRA and CDR2 YSYEKL. The V segment lost 4 bases and the J segment 8 bases; nucleotides outside the gene matches: 18. The DNA of the CDR3 is TGCGCCAGCAGCCCTGTCGGCAGGGGGCGCGGAATGCAGGGCTACACCTTC. Its protein product is CASSPVGRGRGMQGYTF.

This clone has only a few counts. The chain couples TRBV4-3 to TRBJ1-5; maybe TRBD1 (5 bases). The germline V gene has CDR1 LGHNA and CDR2 YSLEER. V lost 6 bases and J lost 6, with 15 bases in between. The CDR3 contains 14 residues. Here the CDR3 DNA reads TGCGCCAGCAGACTTTACACAGGTTCTCAGCCCCAGCATTTT. Protein product: CASRLYTGSQPQHF.

V and J are TRBV27 and TRBJ2-7, with D possibly matching TRBD2 (6 bases). Trimming removed 5 bases at V and 0 bases at J, with 14 bases between. CDR3 length: 15 residues. CDR1 is MNHEY, CDR2 SMNVEV, per germline (reference sequence). CDR3 protein: CASSRKRDFSYEQYF. The CDR3 bases are TGTGCCAGCAGTCGTAAACGGGACTTCTCCTACGAGCAGTACTTC.

This chain uses TRBV15 with TRBJ1-5; the match to TRBD1 covers 10 bases. The ends lost 3 bases at V and 6 bases at J; junction bases unmatched: 2. The CDR3 has 14 amino acids. Germline V gives CDR1 LNHNV, CDR2 YYDKDF (reference sequence). The CDR3 is CATSSGTGAQPQHF. The DNA of the CDR3 is TGTGCCACCAGCAGCGGGACAGGGGCTCAGCCCCAGCATTTT.

The chain links TRBV7-9 to TRBJ2-7; the match to TRBD1 covers 7 bases. V lost 4 bases, J lost 3 bases, and 6 bases stayed unmatched. CDR3 length: 14 residues. Germline lookup yields CDR1 SEHNR and CDR2 FQNEAQ (reference sequence). The CDR3 loop reads CASSSQGRFYEQYF. The CDR3 DNA sequence: TGTGCCAGCAGCTCACAGGGGAGATTCTACGAGCAGTACTTC.

The chain is built from TRBV5-8 and TRBJ2-7; perhaps TRBD2 as D (6 bases). CDR1 and CDR2 from the germline V gene are SGHTS and YDEGEE. There are 16 residues in the CDR3. The V end was cut by 1 base, the J end by 0 bases, with 14 bases between. CDR3 sequence reads: CASSLPAGSRSYEQYF. CDR3 DNA: TGTGCCAGCAGCTTGCCTGCGGGGTCCCGCTCCTACGAGCAGTACTTC. Supplemented by reference TRBV5-8 and TRBJ2-7, the full variable domain reads EAGVTQSPTHLIKTRGQQATLRCSPISGHTSVYWYQQALGLGLQFLLWYDEGEERNRGNFPPRFSGRQFPNYSSELNVNALELEDSALYLCASSLPAGSRSYEQYFGPGTRLTVT.

The chain carries TRBV4-1 and TRBJ1-6; tentative D call: TRBD1 (6 bases). The V end lost 2 bases, the J end lost 3 bases, and 11 bases lay between the germline ends. From germline, CDR1 is MGHRA and CDR2 YSYEKL. The CDR3 has 16 amino acids. The CDR3 DNA reads TGCGCCAGCAGCCAATTCGGACAGTTCTATAATTCACCCCTCCACTTT. It yields the protein CASSQFGQFYNSPLHF.

In its sample, this clone was seen a few times. The rearrangement uses TRBV14 and TRBJ2-1, with D possibly being TRBD1 (5 bases). Trimming removed 0 bases from V and 6 bases from J, with 6 bases in between. This CDR3 contains 13 residues. Per the germline V gene, CDR1 is SGHDN and CDR2 is FVKESK. CDR3 residues: CASSQETVNEQFF. CDR3 in DNA: TGTGCCAGCAGCCAAGAGACAGTCAATGAGCAGTTCTTC.

The gene calls are TRBV18 and TRBJ2-2; 9 bases match TRBD1. Germline V lookup: CDR1 KGHSH, CDR2 LQKENI. With V trimmed by 0 bases and J by 1 base, 0 bases remained unmatched. The CDR3 is 16 amino acids. The CDR3 DNA reads TGTGCCAGCTCACCACCGGGACAGGGGAACACCGGGGAGCTGTTTTTT. Its translation is CASSPPGQGNTGELFF.

The rearrangement uses TRBV7-9 and TRBJ1-2; 9 bases are shared with TRBD1. The CDR3 has 13 amino acids. Germline V lookup: CDR1 SEHNR, CDR2 FQNEAQ (reference sequence). V was pared by 2 bases and J by 8 bases, with 3 bases of the junction left unmatched. CDR3 amino acids: CASSLRTGEGYTF. CDR3 sequence (DNA): TGTGCCAGCAGCTTAAGGACAGGGGAAGGCTACACCTTC.

The rearrangement uses TRBV5-6 and TRBJ1-1, with D uncertain. This CDR3 spans 15 amino acids. From germline, CDR1 is SGHDT and CDR2 YYEEEE. Trimming took off 2 bases at V and 5 bases at J, with 16 bases between the two ends. The CDR3 coding sequence is TGTGCCAGCAGCTTAGGTCACGGGGTCGGGACTGAAGCTTTCTTT. Translated, it gives CASSLGHGVGTEAFF.

This clone was recorded once. The chain combines TRBV12-5 with TRBJ2-7; D may be TRBD2 (7 bases). This CDR3 spans 15 amino acids. Germline V gives CDR1 LGHNT, CDR2 FRNRAP. V was trimmed by 5 bases and J by 1 base, leaving 15 bases between them. The CDR3 region is CASGPSGGLSYEQYF. The CDR3 DNA reads as TGTGCTAGTGGTCCTTCGGGGGGCCTTTCCTACGAGCAGTACTTC.

The rearrangement links TRBV27 to TRBJ1-1; 7 bases are a match to TRBD1. This CDR3 is built from 13 residues. Germline V gives CDR1 MNHEY, CDR2 SMNVEV (reference sequence). J gave up 10 bases and V 6 bases, and 11 bases lay outside the gene matches. The chain's CDR3 is CASRPGQVGRAFF. The CDR3 coding sequence is TGTGCCAGCAGACCCGGACAGGTCGGCAGAGCTTTCTTT.

The chain joins TRBV11-2 to TRBJ2-7; no definite D call. CDR1 is SGHAT and CDR2 is FQNNGV in the germline V gene. Trimming pared 4 bases from V and 3 bases from J, leaving 16 bases between. The CDR3 sequence is 15 residues long. As DNA, the CDR3 is TGTGCCAGCAGCTCCTTGTCCAGGTTTGACTACGAGCAGTACTTC. Residues: CASSSLSRFDYEQYF.

The chain is built from TRBV4-1 and TRBJ1-6; D gene unclear. Germline V CDR1 and CDR2: MGHRA, YSYEKL. The CDR3 is 15 amino acids. Trimming shortened V by 3 bases and J by 8 bases, and 14 bases separated the two germline ends. CDR3 in DNA: TGCGCCAGCAGCCATGACGGAGGGAGCCATTCACCCCTCCACTTT. Residues: CASSHDGGSHSPLHF.

The rearrangement uses TRBV19 and TRBJ1-1; 8 bases fit TRBD1. V shed 8 bases and J 1 base; nucleotides not matched to a gene: 15. Germline CDR1 is LNHDA and CDR2 is SQIVND (reference sequence). The CDR3 totals 17 residues. CDR3: CASSHRQGRLRNTEAFF. The CDR3 DNA sequence: TGTGCCAGTTCCCATAGACAGGGGCGGTTGAGGAACACTGAAGCTTTCTTT.

CDR3 region: CASSLGAGSYNEQFF. The DNA of the CDR3 is TGTGCCAGCAGCTTGGGGGCAGGCTCCTACAATGAGCAGTTCTTC. The chain combines TRBV5-6 with TRBJ2-1, with unresolved D. The germline V and J ends were trimmed by 0 bases and 0 bases, with 7 bases remaining between them. The germline gives CDR1 SGHDT, CDR2 YYEEEE. This CDR3 is 15 amino acids long.